This is a list of T cell receptor beta chains from one sample in a study. A single record per CDR3 protein comes from TCRdb applying MiXCR to the multiplex PCR reads. Of some 640 distinct CDR3 sequences in the sample, roughly 3.1% were seen once. The source material was naive CD4+ T cells sorted from blood. Receptors originate from a female donor with breast cancer. CDR3s include the opening cysteine and the closing phenylalanine or tryptophan.

>TRBV12-5
CASGDKANYGYTF
>TRBV12-3/TRBV12-4
CASSLDEFGTF
>TRBV12-3/TRBV12-4
CASTLGNFYGYTF
>TRBV12-3/TRBV12-4
CASSLRTGLNYGYTF
>TRBV12-5
CASAPNGNYGYTF
>TRBV12-3/TRBV12-4
CASSPRGQVEFLGYTF
>TRBV12-3/TRBV12-4
CASSFTGQGIGYTF
>TRBV12-3/TRBV12-4
CASSSNRAYNYGYTF
>TRBV12-3/TRBV12-4
CASSSFRDSDNYTF
>TRBV12-3/TRBV12-4
CASSLAGGRYGYTF
>TRBV12-3/TRBV12-4
CASSPGQVRGYTF
>TRBV12-3/TRBV12-4
CASSLGGEGYGYTF
>TRBV12-3/TRBV12-4
CASSDRGWDGYTF
>TRBV12-3/TRBV12-4
CASLNRDFYGYTF
>TRBV12-3/TRBV12-4
CASSSGTQVDGYTF
>TRBV12-3/TRBV12-4
CASSPGGGNDLYGYTF
>TRBV12-3/TRBV12-4
CASSSTGTTYGYTF
>TRBV12-3/TRBV12-4
CASSPTDLPLYGYTF
>TRBV12-3/TRBV12-4
CASSINPNYGYTF
>TRBV12-3/TRBV12-4
CASSLDRNYGYTF
>TRBV12-3/TRBV12-4
CASSFGRRANYGYTF
>TRBV12-3/TRBV12-4
CASGTGTGSLEGYTF
>TRBV12-3/TRBV12-4
CASSGTRSAGYTF
>TRBV12-3/TRBV12-4
CASSLAANYGYTF
>TRBV12-3/TRBV12-4
CASSSDRRNGYTF
>TRBV12-3/TRBV12-4
CASSPLNIGGYGYTF
>TRBV12-3/TRBV12-4
CASSFPTTGEGYGYTF
>TRBV12-3/TRBV12-4
CASSFQGQPYGYTF